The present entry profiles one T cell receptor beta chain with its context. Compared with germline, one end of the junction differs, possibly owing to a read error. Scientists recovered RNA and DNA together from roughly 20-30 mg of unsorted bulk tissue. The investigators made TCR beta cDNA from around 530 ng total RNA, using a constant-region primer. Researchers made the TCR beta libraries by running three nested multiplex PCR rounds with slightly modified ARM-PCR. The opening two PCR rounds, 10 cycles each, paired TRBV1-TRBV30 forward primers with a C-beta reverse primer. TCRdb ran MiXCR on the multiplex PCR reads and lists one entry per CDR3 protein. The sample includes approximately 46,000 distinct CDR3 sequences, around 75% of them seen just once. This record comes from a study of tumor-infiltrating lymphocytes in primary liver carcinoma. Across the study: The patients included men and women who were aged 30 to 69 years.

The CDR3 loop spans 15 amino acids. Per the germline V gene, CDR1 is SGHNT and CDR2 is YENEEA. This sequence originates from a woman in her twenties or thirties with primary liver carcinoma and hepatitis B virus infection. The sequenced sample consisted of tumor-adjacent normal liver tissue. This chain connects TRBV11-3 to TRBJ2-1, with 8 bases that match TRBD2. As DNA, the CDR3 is TGCGCCAGCAGCGGGGGACTCCCCACCTACAATGAGCAGTTCTTC. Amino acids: CASSGGLPTYNEQFF. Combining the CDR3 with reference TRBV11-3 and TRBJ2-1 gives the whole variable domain EAGVVQSPRYKIIEKKQPVAFWCNPISGHNTLYWYLQNLGQGPELLIRYENEEAVDDSQLPKDRFSAERLKGVDSTLKIQPAELGDSAVYLCASSGGLPTYNEQFFGPGTRLTVL.